This passage covers 11 T cell receptor beta chains from one sample sequenced in a study of T cell repertoires in cytomegalovirus infection (dated by TCRdb to between 2018 and 2020). The listed sequencing device is Illumina HiSeq 1500. The raw public data were reprocessed by TCRdb itself: fastp quality trimming at Q25, MiXCR clonotype calling, in-frame beta chains only. CDR3 protein sequences are deduplicated, and each keeps its most common genes and DNA. The sample profile shows roughly 320,000 distinct CDR3 sequences; approximately 8.9% of them were found once. The ten largest clones add up to around 2.4% of the sample. Sequencing was carried out using PBMCs. These receptors were taken from a human donor in good health (CMV status not recorded). Some clones in this sample may be carry-over from other donors' samples.

This clonotype has just a few counts. V usage is TRBV28 and J usage is TRBJ2-2, with a possible D match to TRBD1 (5 bases). Per germline, CDR1 MDHEN and CDR2 SYDVKM. This CDR3 is 14 amino acids long. V lost 7 bases to trimming and J lost 6 bases, with 15 bases between them. CDR3 residues: CASNQLSRAGELFF. CDR3 bases: TGTGCCAGCAATCAACTATCCAGGGCCGGGGAGCTGTTTTTT.

The table lists this clonotype with many counts. The chain joins TRBV6-6 to TRBJ2-3; D unclear. CDR1 is MNHNY and CDR2 is SVGAGI in the germline V gene (reference sequence). The CDR3 extends over 13 amino acids. Trimming took off 7 bases at V and 0 bases at J, with 8 bases between the two ends. The CDR3 DNA follows: TGTGCCAGCACTGCCTGGAGCACAGATACGCAGTATTTT. It encodes CASTAWSTDTQYF.

This clonotype was seen only a few times. This chain uses TRBV20-1 with TRBJ1-2; D not resolved. V was shortened by 0 bases and J by 2 bases, with 10 bases between the two germline ends. The germline V gene encodes CDR1 DFQATT and CDR2 SNEGSKA (reference sequence). The CDR3 extends over 14 amino acids. The CDR3 nucleotides are TGCAGTGCTAGAGAGGTGGCAGTGAACTATGGCTACACCTTC. Translation: CSAREVAVNYGYTF.

In its sample, this clonotype was seen once. This sequence joins TRBV2 and TRBJ2-3; TRBD2 matches at 10 bases. CDR1 SNHLY and CDR2 FYNNEI come from the germline V gene. This CDR3 region has 13 residues. After removal of 8 bases from V and 5 bases from J, the junction contained 4 bases not matched to a gene. CDR3 sequence: CASHWTSGDTQYF. The CDR3 nucleotides are TGTGCCAGCCATTGGACTAGCGGAGATACGCAGTATTTT.

This clonotype was counted at least ten times. In DNA form, the CDR3 reads TGTGCCAGCAGTGAAGAGGCAGGGAGACGAAACATGAACACTGAAGCTTTCTTT. Amino acids: CASSEEAGRRNMNTEAFF. The chain has TRBV6-1 and TRBJ1-1; D possibly corresponds to TRBD1 (5 bases). Germline V gene sequence: CDR1 MNHNS, CDR2 SASEGT. The CDR3 loop spans 18 amino acids. The germline V and J ends were trimmed by 1 base and 0 bases, with 18 bases remaining between them.

At least ten counts were recorded for this clonotype. The chain combines TRBV6-5 with TRBJ2-1, with D tentatively TRBD1 or TRBD2 (5 bases each). This CDR3 is 15 amino acids long. Looked up from germline, CDR1 is MNHEY and CDR2 is SVGAGI. V lost 10 bases and J lost 5, with 21 bases in between. CDR3 coding DNA: TGTGCCACCCGGTTGGGACCGGTGGTTAACAATGAGCAGTTCTTC. Translating gives CATRLGPVVNNEQFF.

This clonotype was counted between two and nine times. The rearrangement links TRBV28 to TRBJ2-5, with 9 bases matching TRBD1. The CDR3 has 19 amino acids. Trimming took 6 bases from V and 6 from J; bases not matched to a gene: 23. In germline, CDR1 is MDHEN, CDR2 SYDVKM. CDR3 coding DNA: TGTGCCAGCAGCCGCGGTCCCTATGGTGAACAGGGGGCTGTTCAGACCCAGTACTTC. Residues: CASSRGPYGEQGAVQTQYF.

The table lists this clonotype with a few counts. The CDR3 region has the DNA TGTGCCACCAGTGACCCCGGGACATCATCTAGGGCCGGTGGCTACACCTTC. This gives the protein CATSDPGTSSRAGGYTF. This sequence joins TRBV24-1 and TRBJ1-2, with D perhaps TRBD1 (6 bases). Between the trimmed V and J ends, which lost 4 bases and 7 bases, there was a span of 24 bases. The CDR3 spans 17 residues. Germline CDR1 is KGHDR and CDR2 is SFDVKD.

In this sample, this clonotype turned up many times. The rearrangement uses TRBV2 and TRBJ1-2; D is perhaps TRBD1 (6 bases). Trimming left V 1 base short and J 3 bases short, with 6 bases between. CDR3 length equals 13 residues. The germline gives CDR1 SNHLY, CDR2 FYNNEI. CDR3 residues: CASSEGQDYGYTF. CDR3 bases: TGTGCCAGCAGTGAAGGACAGGACTATGGCTACACCTTC.

This clonotype was detected many times. The V and J genes are TRBV7-9 and TRBJ2-1, with D unclear. Germline loops: CDR1 SEHNR, CDR2 FQNEAQ (reference sequence). With 5 bases removed from V and 3 bases from J, the gap between germline ends came to 5 bases. This CDR3 comprises 12 residues. For the CDR3, the DNA is TGTGCCAGCAGCGCACGCTACAATGAGCAGTTCTTC. Residues: CASSARYNEQFF.

In its sample, this clonotype was seen many times. This chain joins TRBV10-3 and TRBJ1-1, with a tentative D call TRBD1 (6 bases). Looked up from germline, CDR1 is ENHRY and CDR2 is SYGVKD. Between the trimmed V and J ends, which lost 1 base and 1 base, there was a span of 10 bases. The CDR3 loop spans 15 amino acids. The DNA for the CDR3 is TGTGCCATCAGTGAGTTTCGGGGGCAGAACACTGAAGCTTTCTTT. It specifies CAISEFRGQNTEAFF.